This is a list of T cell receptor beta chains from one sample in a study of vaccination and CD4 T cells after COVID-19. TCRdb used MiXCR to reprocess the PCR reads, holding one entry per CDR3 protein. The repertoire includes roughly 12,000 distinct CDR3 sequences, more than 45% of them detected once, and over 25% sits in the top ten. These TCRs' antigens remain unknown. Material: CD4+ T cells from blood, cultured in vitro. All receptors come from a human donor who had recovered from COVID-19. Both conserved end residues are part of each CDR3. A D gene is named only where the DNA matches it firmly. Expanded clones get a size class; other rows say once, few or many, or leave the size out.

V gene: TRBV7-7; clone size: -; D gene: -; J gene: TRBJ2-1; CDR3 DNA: TGTGCCAGCAGCTTTGGAGCGGAGGGATACAATGAGCAGTTCTTC; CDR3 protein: CASSFGAEGYNEQFF
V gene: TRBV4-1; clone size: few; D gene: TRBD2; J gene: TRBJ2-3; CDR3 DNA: TGCGCCAGCAGCCAAGCGGGGGGTAGTAGGTATTTT; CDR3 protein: CASSQAGGSRYF
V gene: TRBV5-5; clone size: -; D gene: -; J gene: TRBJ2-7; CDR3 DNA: TGTGCCAGCAGCCCTCCTCCCGGATCCTACGAGCAGTACTTC; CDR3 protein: CASSPPPGSYEQYF
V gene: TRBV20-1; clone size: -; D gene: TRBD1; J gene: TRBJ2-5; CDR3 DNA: TGCAGTGCTAGGACAGGGACCACGAGGGAGACCCAGTACTTC; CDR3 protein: CSARTGTTRETQYF
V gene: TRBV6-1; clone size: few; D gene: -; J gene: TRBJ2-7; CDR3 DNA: TGTGCCAGCAGTGAAGCGCGTGGGAGGGAGCAGTACTTC; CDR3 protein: CASSEARGREQYF
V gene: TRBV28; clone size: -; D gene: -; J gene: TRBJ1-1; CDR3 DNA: TGTGCCAGCACCCCATCCCCCAGAGACAACACTGAAGCTTTCTTT; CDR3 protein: CASTPSPRDNTEAFF
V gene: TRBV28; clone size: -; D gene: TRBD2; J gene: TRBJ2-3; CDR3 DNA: TGTGCCAGCAGTTCTCCTAGCGGGAGTGGCACAGATACGCAGTATTTT; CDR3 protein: CASSSPSGSGTDTQYF
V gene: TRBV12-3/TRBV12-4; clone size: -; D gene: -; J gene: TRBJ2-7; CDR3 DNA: TGTGCCAGCAGACCAGGGACCCACGTTCTGAACGAGCAGTACTTC; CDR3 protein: CASRPGTHVLNEQYF
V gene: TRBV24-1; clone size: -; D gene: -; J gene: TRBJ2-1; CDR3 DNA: TGTGCCACCAGTGATGGAGCGGGTGGGGTTACGGTTAAGCAGTTCTTC; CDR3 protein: CATSDGAGGVTVKQFF
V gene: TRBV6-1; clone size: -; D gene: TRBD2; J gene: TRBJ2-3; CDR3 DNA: TGTGCCAGCAGTGAGCTAGCGGGGTACACAGATACGCAGTATTTT; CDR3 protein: CASSELAGYTDTQYF
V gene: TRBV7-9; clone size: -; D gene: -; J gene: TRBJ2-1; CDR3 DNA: TGTGCCAGCAGCGGACGGAACAATGAGCAGTTCTTC; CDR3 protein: CASSGRNNEQFF
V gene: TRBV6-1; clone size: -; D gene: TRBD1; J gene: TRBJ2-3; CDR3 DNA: TGTGCCAGCACCCCCCAGACAGGGGTGATAGATACGCAGTATTTT; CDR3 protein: CASTPQTGVIDTQYF
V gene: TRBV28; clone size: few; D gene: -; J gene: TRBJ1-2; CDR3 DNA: TGTGCCAGCACGACTGACAGCTTCTATGGCTACACCTTC; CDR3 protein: CASTTDSFYGYTF
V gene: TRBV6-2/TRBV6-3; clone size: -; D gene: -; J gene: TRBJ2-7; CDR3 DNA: TGTGCCAGCAGACACCGGGACACCTCCTACGAGCAGTACTTC; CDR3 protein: CASRHRDTSYEQYF
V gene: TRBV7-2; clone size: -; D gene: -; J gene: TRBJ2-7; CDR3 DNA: TGTGCCAGCAGCTTAGTGGGTTGGGAGCAGTACTTC; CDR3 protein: CASSLVGWEQYF
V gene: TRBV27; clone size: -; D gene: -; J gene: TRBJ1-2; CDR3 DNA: TGTGCCAGCAGACCGGACAGTTTTAACTATGGCTACACCTTC; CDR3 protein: CASRPDSFNYGYTF
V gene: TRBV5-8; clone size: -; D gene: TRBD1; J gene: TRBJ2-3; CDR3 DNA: TGTGCCAGCAGTCCAGGGGGCATGGCAGATACGCAGTATTTT; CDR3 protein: CASSPGGMADTQYF
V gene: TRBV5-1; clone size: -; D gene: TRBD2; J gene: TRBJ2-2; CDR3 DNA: TGCGCCAGCAGCCCGGTTCCCTTCCTGGCGGGAGGATTATTCACCGGGGAGCTGTTTTTT; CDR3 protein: CASSPVPFLAGGLFTGELFF
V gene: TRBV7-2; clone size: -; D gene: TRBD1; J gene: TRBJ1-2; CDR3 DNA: TGTGCCAGCACCCGGACAGGCAGGGGCTATGGCTACACCTTC; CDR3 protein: CASTRTGRGYGYTF
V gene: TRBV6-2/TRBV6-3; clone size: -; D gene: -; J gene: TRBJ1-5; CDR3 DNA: TGTGCCAGCAGTCTCGCGGGTCAGCCCCAGCATTTT; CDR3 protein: CASSLAGQPQHF